The rows below give T cell receptor beta chains drawn from one sample of a study of radiotherapy plus CTLA-4 blockade in lung cancer. Profiled with immunoSEQ multiplex PCR; TCRdb holds only in-frame clones, not every one. The repertoire holds around 77,000 clones, roughly 69% seen once, with 9.9% in the top ten. The specimen was peripheral blood, collected from a patient treated with radiotherapy plus ipilimumab. Receptor source: a human donor with non-small cell lung cancer whose response to radiotherapy plus ipilimumab could not be evaluated. CDR3s include the opening cysteine and the closing phenylalanine or tryptophan. D genes are given only for firm matches. Clone size appears in some rows only: once, few, many, or a class for an expanded clone.

clone_size,j_call,d_call,v_call,cdr3_nt,cdr3_aa
-,TRBJ1-2,TRBD1,TRBV27,TGTGCCAGCAGTTTAACAGGGGGCCACTATGGCTACACCTTC,CASSLTGGHYGYTF
-,TRBJ1-2,-,TRBV6-1,TGTGCCAGCAGTGAAAGGGCAGGAGGGAGTGGTAACTATGGCTACACCTTC,CASSERAGGSGNYGYTF
-,TRBJ1-4,-,TRBV5-8,TGTGCCAGCAGGAAGACAGAGATTATGAGTGAAAAACTGTTTTTT,CASRKTEIMSEKLFF
-,TRBJ2-7,TRBD1,TRBV19,TGTGCCAGTAGGCCGGGACAGAGCTCCTACGAGCAGTACTTC,CASRPGQSSYEQYF
-,TRBJ1-1,-,TRBV9,TGTGCCAGCAGCCTCGGGGGGACGAACACTGAAGCTTTCTTT,CASSLGGTNTEAFF
once,TRBJ2-1,TRBD2,TRBV19,TGTGCCAGTAGTACCTCGGGACTAGCGGGGGGCAATGAGCAGTTCTTC,CASSTSGLAGGNEQFF
-,TRBJ2-7,TRBD1,TRBV9,TGTGCCAGCAGCGTAGGCGGACAGGGGGCTTACGAGCAGTACTTC,CASSVGGQGAYEQYF
-,TRBJ1-5,TRBD1,TRBV6-5,TGTGCCAGCAGCCGGGACAGGGCGAATGGGCCCCAGCATTTT,CASSRDRANGPQHF
-,TRBJ1-1,TRBD1,TRBV5-1,TGCGCCAGCAGCCATGGACAGGGGACTGAAGCTTTCTTT,CASSHGQGTEAFF
-,TRBJ2-1,TRBD2,TRBV7-3,TGTGCCAGCAGCTTCTCTAGCGGTAATGAGCAGTTCTTC,CASSFSSGNEQFF
-,TRBJ2-1,-,TRBV9,TGTGCCAGCAGCGTAGTGCTCGGGTCCTACAATGAGCAGTTCTTC,CASSVVLGSYNEQFF
-,TRBJ2-3,TRBD2,TRBV7-3,TGTGCCAGCAGCTTAAACGCGGGAGGATACACAGATACGCAGTATTTT,CASSLNAGGYTDTQYF
-,TRBJ2-2,TRBD2,TRBV9,TGTGCCAGCACACCGGGACTAGCGGGTACCGGGGAGCTGTTTTTT,CASTPGLAGTGELFF
-,TRBJ2-2,TRBD1,TRBV4-2,TGTGCCAGCAGCCAAGTTGGAGCTTGGGACAGGGAATACACCGGGGAGCTGTTTTTT,CASSQVGAWDREYTGELFF
-,TRBJ2-1,TRBD2,TRBV4-1,TGCGCCAGCAGCCAAGACTATCCTAGCGGTGAATATGAGCAGTTCTTC,CASSQDYPSGEYEQFF
-,TRBJ1-2,-,TRBV11-2,TGTGCCAGCAGCTTAGGGCGGGGAGTAGGGTATGGCTACACCTTC,CASSLGRGVGYGYTF
-,TRBJ2-1,TRBD2,TRBV19,TGTGCCAGTAGTATGGGGCTAGCGGGAGTCAATGAGCAGTTCTTC,CASSMGLAGVNEQFF
-,TRBJ2-1,TRBD1,TRBV25-1,TGTGCCAGCAGTGGAGAACAGGGGTGGTATGAGCAGTTCTTC,CASSGEQGWYEQFF
-,TRBJ2-2,TRBD2,TRBV15,TGTGCCACCAGCAGAGATAAGCAGGGAGGGGCCCCGAACACCGGGGAGCTGTTTTTT,CATSRDKQGGAPNTGELFF
few,TRBJ1-2,-,TRBV19,TGTGCCAGTACTGCTAGGGAGGTGCGGGGCTATGGCTACACCTTC,CASTAREVRGYGYTF
-,TRBJ1-5,-,TRBV30,TGTGCCTGGAGTGGGACAGCGGGCAATCAGCCCCAGCATTTT,CAWSGTAGNQPQHF
few,TRBJ2-5,TRBD2,TRBV7-3,TGTGCCAGCAGCCCGGCTGGGGCGGGAGGCCGGGAGACCCAGTACTTC,CASSPAGAGGRETQYF
once,TRBJ2-7,-,TRBV5-1,TGCGCCAGCAGCTCACTTCAGGGTCGCCGGGACGAGCAGTACTTC,CASSSLQGRRDEQYF
-,TRBJ2-7,TRBD2,TRBV9,TGTGCCAGCAGCCTTAGCGGGAGCCCCTCCTACGAGCAGTACTTC,CASSLSGSPSYEQYF
-,TRBJ2-6,-,TRBV28,TGTGCCAGCCTAGGGGCTAGTTCTGGGGCCAACGTCCTGACTTTC,CASLGASSGANVLTF
-,TRBJ2-3,TRBD2,TRBV5-4,TGTGCCAGCAGCTTGGGACTAGCGGTCACAGATACGCAGTATTTT,CASSLGLAVTDTQYF
few,TRBJ1-5,-,TRBV7-9,TGTGCCAGCAGCTCCGACAGGACAAATCAGCCCCAGCATTTT,CASSSDRTNQPQHF
once,TRBJ2-1,-,TRBV27,TGTGCCAGCAGTTTGCAGGTGTACAATGAGCAGTTCTTC,CASSLQVYNEQFF
-,TRBJ1-5,-,TRBV27,TGTGCCAGCAGCTGGGGGGGGTATCAGCCCCAGCATTTT,CASSWGGYQPQHF
once,TRBJ2-2,-,TRBV5-4,TGTGCCAGCAGCTTGGATCAGGGGCCCCGGGAGCTGTTTTTT,CASSLDQGPRELFF
-,TRBJ1-5,-,TRBV7-9,TGTGCCAGCAGCTTAGAACGGGATCAGCCCCAGCATTTT,CASSLERDQPQHF
-,TRBJ1-2,TRBD1,TRBV9,TGTGCCAGCAGCGTAGGGACAGGGGCTTATGGCTACACCTTC,CASSVGTGAYGYTF
few,TRBJ1-5,-,TRBV7-2,TGTGCCAGCAGCCTCACTCGGGTGGAGCCCCAGCATTTT,CASSLTRVEPQHF
few,TRBJ1-2,TRBD1,TRBV7-9,TGTGCCAGCAGCTCTGCAGGGGGCTACCGGTATGGCTACACCTTC,CASSSAGGYRYGYTF
few,TRBJ1-1,-,TRBV7-2,TGTGCCAGCAGCCGGCCCGGGTCCACTGAAGCTTTCTTT,CASSRPGSTEAFF